These T cell receptor beta chains were read from a single sample in a study of T cell responses to AZD1222 COVID-19 vaccine. Generated by immunoSEQ multiplex PCR, the TCRdb table keeps only in-frame clones and is missing some. The table includes fewer than 120,000 clones, about 95% detected once. The sample consisted of peripheral blood, taken 28 days after the second AZD1222 dose. Receptors originate from an adult who received the AZD1222 COVID-19 vaccine. The CDR3 runs from the conserved cysteine through the conserved F or W. The D gene is left open where the match is weak. Clone size, where shown, is once, few, many, or a class for clones that have expanded.

abundance: NA
v_gene: TRBV27
j_gene: TRBJ2-7
len: 15
d_gene: TRBD1
CDR3aa: CASRLETGSYYEQYF
CDR3nt: TGTGCCAGCAGGCTAGAGACAGGGTCTTACTACGAGCAGTACTTC

abundance: NA
v_gene: TRBV5-1
j_gene: TRBJ1-3
len: 15
d_gene: TRBD1
CDR3aa: CASSTFTGAGNTIYF
CDR3nt: TGCGCCAGCAGCACTTTCACAGGGGCTGGAAACACCATATATTTT

abundance: NA
v_gene: TRBV7-8
j_gene: TRBJ1-2
len: 14
d_gene: TRBD1
CDR3aa: CASSSTGGAYGYTF
CDR3nt: TGTGCCAGCAGCTCGACAGGGGGCGCCTATGGCTACACCTTC

abundance: NA
v_gene: TRBV27
j_gene: TRBJ1-5
len: 14
d_gene: NA
CDR3aa: CASTGLGSNQPQHF
CDR3nt: TGTGCCAGCACCGGGCTTGGTAGCAATCAGCCCCAGCATTTT

abundance: NA
v_gene: TRBV30
j_gene: TRBJ1-1
len: 12
d_gene: NA
CDR3aa: CAWNRGGAEAFF
CDR3nt: TGTGCCTGGAACCGGGGGGGAGCTGAAGCTTTCTTT

abundance: once
v_gene: TRBV12-3/TRBV12-4
j_gene: TRBJ1-2
len: 12
d_gene: NA
CDR3aa: CASSLTAYGYTF
CDR3nt: TGTGCCAGCAGTTTAACAGCCTATGGCTACACCTTC

abundance: NA
v_gene: TRBV6-5
j_gene: TRBJ2-1
len: 14
d_gene: TRBD1
CDR3aa: CASKRGLIRDEQFF
CDR3nt: TGTGCCAGCAAGAGGGGGCTCATTAGGGATGAGCAGTTCTTC

abundance: NA
v_gene: TRBV10-3
j_gene: TRBJ2-2
len: 15
d_gene: TRBD2
CDR3aa: CAIRTSGSLTGELFF
CDR3nt: TGTGCCATCCGGACTAGCGGGAGTCTTACCGGGGAGCTGTTTTTT

abundance: NA
v_gene: TRBV5-1
j_gene: TRBJ2-1
len: 14
d_gene: NA
CDR3aa: CASSQGHTYNEQFF
CDR3nt: TGCGCCAGCAGCCAAGGACATACCTACAATGAGCAGTTCTTC

abundance: NA
v_gene: TRBV5-1
j_gene: TRBJ1-1
len: 15
d_gene: NA
CDR3aa: CASGTNVQGGTEAFF
CDR3nt: TGCGCCAGCGGAACCAATGTACAGGGCGGCACTGAAGCTTTCTTT

abundance: NA
v_gene: TRBV29-1
j_gene: TRBJ1-2
len: 14
d_gene: NA
CDR3aa: CSVATALANYGYTF
CDR3nt: TGCAGCGTTGCAACCGCCTTAGCTAACTATGGCTACACCTTC

abundance: NA
v_gene: TRBV7-8
j_gene: TRBJ1-1
len: 14
d_gene: NA
CDR3aa: CASSWVDSYTEAFF
CDR3nt: TGTGCCAGCAGCTGGGTTGACAGCTACACTGAAGCTTTCTTT

abundance: NA
v_gene: TRBV7-6
j_gene: TRBJ1-1
len: 15
d_gene: NA
CDR3aa: CASSLGGLQDSKAFF
CDR3nt: TGTGCCAGCAGCTTAGGTGGGTTACAGGACTCTAAAGCTTTCTTT

abundance: NA
v_gene: TRBV5-5
j_gene: TRBJ1-4
len: 15
d_gene: NA
CDR3aa: CASSSYRGVGEKLFF
CDR3nt: TGTGCCAGCAGCTCCTATAGGGGAGTGGGTGAAAAACTGTTTTTT

abundance: NA
v_gene: TRBV2
j_gene: TRBJ2-7
len: 14
d_gene: TRBD1
CDR3aa: CASSSQGARYEQYF
CDR3nt: TGTGCCAGCAGTAGCCAGGGGGCGCGGTACGAGCAGTACTTC

abundance: NA
v_gene: TRBV2
j_gene: TRBJ1-5
len: 15
d_gene: NA
CDR3aa: CASSERGAGRGPQHF
CDR3nt: TGTGCCAGCAGTGAACGGGGGGCCGGGAGGGGTCCCCAGCATTTT

abundance: NA
v_gene: TRBV6-2/TRBV6-3
j_gene: TRBJ1-1
len: 15
d_gene: NA
CDR3aa: CASSYPIIYPTEAFF
CDR3nt: TGTGCCAGCAGTTACCCAATAATTTACCCTACAGAAGCTTTCTTT

abundance: NA
v_gene: TRBV5-6
j_gene: TRBJ1-1
len: 11
d_gene: NA
CDR3aa: CASSRQVEAFF
CDR3nt: TGTGCCAGCAGCCGACAGGTTGAAGCTTTCTTT

abundance: NA
v_gene: TRBV5-1
j_gene: TRBJ1-6
len: 15
d_gene: NA
CDR3aa: CASSLRTDGGSPLHF
CDR3nt: TGCGCCAGCAGCTTGCGGACGGACGGGGGTTCACCCCTCCACTTT

abundance: NA
v_gene: TRBV6-4
j_gene: TRBJ1-1
len: 11
d_gene: TRBD1
CDR3aa: CASRGTGQAFF
CDR3nt: TGTGCCAGCAGGGGGACAGGGCAGGCTTTCTTT

abundance: NA
v_gene: TRBV28
j_gene: TRBJ2-3
len: 16
d_gene: NA
CDR3aa: CASSVPQVMRSDTQYF
CDR3nt: TGTGCCAGCAGTGTCCCACAGGTTATGAGGTCAGATACGCAGTATTTT

abundance: NA
v_gene: TRBV3-1/TRBV3-2
j_gene: TRBJ1-4
len: 16
d_gene: TRBD1
CDR3aa: CASSRRGQGVNEKLFF
CDR3nt: TGTGCCAGCAGCCGAAGGGGGCAGGGAGTTAATGAAAAACTGTTTTTT

abundance: many
v_gene: TRBV3-1/TRBV3-2
j_gene: TRBJ2-5
len: 17
d_gene: NA
CDR3aa: CASSQVVGGQLGETQYF
CDR3nt: TGTGCCAGCAGCCAAGTCGTGGGGGGCCAACTAGGAGAGACCCAGTACTTC

abundance: few
v_gene: TRBV19
j_gene: TRBJ1-1
len: 12
d_gene: NA
CDR3aa: CASSIGVTEAFF
CDR3nt: TGTGCCAGTAGTATAGGGGTCACTGAAGCTTTCTTT

abundance: NA
v_gene: TRBV29-1
j_gene: TRBJ2-2
len: 12
d_gene: NA
CDR3aa: CSVSGSAGELFF
CDR3nt: TGCAGCGTTTCAGGGAGTGCCGGGGAGCTGTTTTTT

abundance: NA
v_gene: TRBV20-1
j_gene: TRBJ2-6
len: 15
d_gene: NA
CDR3aa: CSASDRAAGANVLTF
CDR3nt: TGCAGTGCTAGTGACCGAGCCGCTGGGGCCAACGTCCTGACTTTC

abundance: NA
v_gene: TRBV19
j_gene: TRBJ1-3
len: 15
d_gene: TRBD1
CDR3aa: CASMTGTGVANTIYF
CDR3nt: TGTGCCAGTATGACCGGGACAGGGGTTGCAAACACCATATATTTT

abundance: NA
v_gene: TRBV6-5
j_gene: TRBJ1-5
len: 13
d_gene: NA
CDR3aa: CASGGAYDQPQHF
CDR3nt: TGTGCCAGCGGGGGGGCGTACGATCAGCCCCAGCATTTT

abundance: NA
v_gene: TRBV5-1
j_gene: TRBJ1-2
len: 13
d_gene: NA
CDR3aa: CASRGGTGYGYTF
CDR3nt: TGCGCCAGCCGAGGGGGGACGGGGTATGGCTACACCTTC

abundance: once
v_gene: TRBV5-8
j_gene: TRBJ1-2
len: 15
d_gene: NA
CDR3aa: CASSLAGYSNYGYTF
CDR3nt: TGTGCCAGCAGCTTGGCGGGGTACTCGAACTATGGCTACACCTTC

abundance: NA
v_gene: TRBV9
j_gene: TRBJ1-1
len: 13
d_gene: NA
CDR3aa: CASRMSTGPGAFF
CDR3nt: TGTGCCAGCAGGATGTCAACAGGACCTGGAGCTTTCTTT

abundance: NA
v_gene: TRBV7-6
j_gene: TRBJ1-4
len: 15
d_gene: TRBD1
CDR3aa: CASSSRQGLIEKLFF
CDR3nt: TGTGCCAGCAGCTCTAGACAGGGTTTGATTGAAAAACTGTTTTTT

abundance: NA
v_gene: TRBV27
j_gene: TRBJ2-1
len: 13
d_gene: NA
CDR3aa: CASRLSSYNEQFF
CDR3nt: TGTGCCAGCAGGTTGAGCTCCTACAATGAGCAGTTCTTC

abundance: NA
v_gene: TRBV5-5
j_gene: TRBJ1-4
len: 13
d_gene: NA
CDR3aa: CASSLYRDEKLFF
CDR3nt: TGTGCCAGCAGCTTGTACAGGGATGAAAAACTGTTTTTT

abundance: NA
v_gene: TRBV3-1/TRBV3-2
j_gene: TRBJ2-2
len: 12
d_gene: NA
CDR3aa: CASLGGTGELFF
CDR3nt: TGTGCCAGCCTCGGGGGAACCGGGGAGCTGTTTTTT

abundance: NA
v_gene: TRBV4-1
j_gene: TRBJ2-7
len: 17
d_gene: NA
CDR3aa: CASSQDRPGLGAYEQYF
CDR3nt: TGCGCCAGCAGCCAGGATAGACCGGGACTGGGGGCCTACGAGCAGTACTTC

abundance: NA
v_gene: TRBV5-4
j_gene: TRBJ2-3
len: 14
d_gene: TRBD2
CDR3aa: CASSLGPGGDTQYF
CDR3nt: TGTGCCAGCAGCTTGGGGCCGGGGGGAGATACGCAGTATTTT

abundance: NA
v_gene: TRBV19
j_gene: TRBJ1-5
len: 15
d_gene: NA
CDR3aa: CASSIDRVRHQPQHF
CDR3nt: TGTGCCAGTAGTATAGACAGGGTGAGGCATCAGCCCCAGCATTTT

abundance: NA
v_gene: TRBV6-5
j_gene: TRBJ1-5
len: 13
d_gene: NA
CDR3aa: CASSTTIAQPQHF
CDR3nt: TGTGCCAGCAGTACCACTATTGCTCAGCCCCAGCATTTT